The clone carrying this TCR beta chain was observed many times. No antigen is known for it. CDR3 size: 13 residues. V was shortened by 4 bases and J by 3 bases, with 10 bases between the two germline ends. Germline V gives CDR1 SGHRS, CDR2 YFSETQ. MiXCR, applied by TCRdb to the multiplex PCR reads, yields one record per CDR3 protein. The sample has approximately 100,000 distinct CDR3 sequences, about 31% seen once. Breast cancer patients provided tissue from their axillary draining lymph nodes. These data are taken from a study of breast tumors, draining lymph nodes, adjacent tissues. Study-wide results and caveats: Data only fit, rather than demonstrated, lymph node origin of most tumor T cells. Most tumor T cells seemingly derive from lymph node, then expand in tumor. Tumor repertoires ranked between lymph nodes and nontumor tissue in diversity, with V and J gene preferences. Luminal-like breast cancer showed significantly higher tumor–nontumor repertoire similarity than basal-like.

Material: axillary lymph node tissue. The source of this sequence is a female donor with breast cancer. Some clones in this sample may be carry-over from other donors' samples. The rearrangement joins TRBV5-1 to TRBJ2-5, with a weak D call TRBD1 (6 bases). CDR3 protein: CASSQGWEETQYF. The CDR3 DNA follows: TGCGCCAGCAGCCAGGGGTGGGAAGAGACCCAGTACTTC.